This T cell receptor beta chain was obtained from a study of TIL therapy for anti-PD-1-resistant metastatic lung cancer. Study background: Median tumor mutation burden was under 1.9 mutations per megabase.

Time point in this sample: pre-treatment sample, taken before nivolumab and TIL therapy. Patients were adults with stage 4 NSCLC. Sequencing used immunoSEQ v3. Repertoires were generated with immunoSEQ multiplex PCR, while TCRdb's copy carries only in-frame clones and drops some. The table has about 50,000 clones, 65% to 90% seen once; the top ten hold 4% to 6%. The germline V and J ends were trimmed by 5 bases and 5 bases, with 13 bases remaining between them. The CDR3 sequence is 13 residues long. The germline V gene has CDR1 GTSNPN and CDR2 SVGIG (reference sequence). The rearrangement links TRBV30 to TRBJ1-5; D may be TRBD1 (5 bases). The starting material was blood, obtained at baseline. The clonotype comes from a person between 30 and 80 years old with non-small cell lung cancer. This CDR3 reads CAWEPGPDQPQHF. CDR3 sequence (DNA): TGTGCCTGGGAACCGGGACCTGATCAGCCCCAGCATTTT.